Below, one T cell receptor (beta chain) is given with its context. Its antigen is not identified. This table comes from immunoSEQ multiplex PCR, and its TCRdb copy is limited to in-frame clones, with some not included. Among roughly 140,000 clones listed, under 95% were seen once. This sample was taken from a study of T cell responses to AZD1222 COVID-19 vaccine. Study results and limitations: The donors showed a predominance of white British ancestry and of females, with possible underestimation of clonal diversity. Regions 160-218 and 743-854 dominated among vaccine-associated CD4 TCRs spanning spike.

This CDR3 has 15 residues. V lost 7 bases, J lost 6 bases, and 18 bases lay in between. The V gene's germline CDR1 is MNHEY and CDR2 SVGAGI. The material was peripheral blood, obtained on day 0 of AZD1222 vaccination. The TCR was taken from an adult in good health. The chain joins TRBV6-5 to TRBJ2-2; D might be TRBD2 (6 bases). CDR3 bases: TGTGCCAGCACGTCCCTCCGCCCGGGGGCCGGGGAGCTGTTTTTT. Translated: CASTSLRPGAGELFF.